The 16 T cell receptor beta chains listed next were all sequenced from one sample in a study of cytomegalovirus exposure and HLA in healthy donors. The PCR employed 60 Vbeta primers together with 13 Jbeta primers. Only in-frame clones appear in the TCRdb table, and some are missing; sequencing was by immunoSEQ multiplex PCR. The sample lists 90,000 to 140,000 clones, over 80% occurring once. Specimen: PBMCs. These receptors were taken from a man aged 25 to 40 in good health and CMV-seropositive.

This chain joins TRBV30 and TRBJ2-5; 8 bases agree with TRBD1. Germline V gene lookup returns CDR1 GTSNPN and CDR2 SVGIG (reference sequence). The V gene end was trimmed by 4 bases and the J gene end by 5 bases; junction bases not matched to a gene: 9. This CDR3 region has 14 residues. As DNA, the CDR3 is TGTGCCTGGAAAAAACAGGGGGTTTTGGAGACCCAGTACTTC. This codes for CAWKKQGVLETQYF.

The CDR3 here is CASRSGTGVTEAFF. DNA for the CDR3: TGCGCCAGCAGATCCGGGACAGGGGTCACTGAAGCTTTCTTT. The rearrangement joins TRBV5-1 to TRBJ1-1, with 10 bases fitting TRBD1. Germline CDR1 reads SGHRS; CDR2 reads YFSETQ. The CDR3 length is 14 residues. After removal of 5 bases from V and 4 bases from J, the junction contained 5 bases not matched to a gene.

The V gene is TRBV19, the J gene TRBJ1-1, with D perhaps TRBD1 (6 bases). Trimming stripped 1 base from V and 5 bases from J, with 11 bases between. The CDR3 is 14 residues long. Per germline, CDR1 LNHDA and CDR2 SQIVND (reference sequence). The CDR3 DNA is TGTGCCAGTAGTATAGTAGGGACACCGACTGAAGCTTTCTTT. Translation gives CASSIVGTPTEAFF. Filled out from reference TRBV19 and TRBJ1-1, the complete variable domain reads DGGITQSPKYLFRKEGQNVTLSCEQNLNHDAMYWYRQDPGQGLRLIYYSQIVNDFQKGDIAEGYSVSREKKESFPLTVTSAQKNPTAFYLCASSIVGTPTEAFFGQGTRLTVV.

The chain uses TRBV9 and TRBJ2-7; a possible D gene is TRBD1 (6 bases). The CDR3 has 15 residues. The V gene's germline CDR1 is SGDLS and CDR2 YYNGEE. Trimming took off 0 bases at V and 4 bases at J, with 14 bases between the two ends. Here the CDR3 DNA reads TGTGCCAGCAGCGTAGGGGACAATAAGGTGTACGAGCAGTACTTC. It encodes CASSVGDNKVYEQYF.

The chain couples TRBV5-1 to TRBJ1-4; D may be TRBD1 (5 bases). V was cut by 0 bases and J by 7 bases, with 13 bases left in between. The CDR3 is made up of 15 amino acids. Germline V gene sequence: CDR1 SGHRS, CDR2 YFSETQ. In nucleotides, the CDR3 is TGCGCCAGCAGCTTGGCCGACAGAGAGAGTGAAAAACTGTTTTTT. Protein: CASSLADRESEKLFF. The whole variable domain, filled in from reference TRBV5-1 and TRBJ1-4, reads KAGVTQTPRYLIKTRGQQVTLSCSPISGHRSVSWYQQTPGQGLQFLFEYFSETQRNKGNFPGRFSGRQFSNSRSEMNVSTLELGDSALYLCASSLADRESEKLFFGSGTQLSVL.

J is TRBJ1-5 and V is TRBV7-8; TRBD1 might be the D (5 bases). Trimming took off 5 bases at V and 5 bases at J, with 13 bases between the two ends. This CDR3 contains 14 residues. Germline CDR1 reads SGHVS; CDR2 reads FQNEAQ. The CDR3 sequence: CASSPVRADQPQHF. The DNA for the CDR3 is TGTGCCAGCAGCCCCGTCAGGGCCGATCAGCCCCAGCATTTT.

The chain has TRBV5-1 and TRBJ1-4; 10 nucleotides match TRBD1. The CDR3 is made up of 15 amino acids. V lost 3 bases and J lost 8; bases outside the gene matches: 7. From germline, CDR1 is SGHRS and CDR2 YFSETQ. The CDR3 here is CASSWTGTGEEKLFF. Here the CDR3 DNA reads TGCGCCAGCAGCTGGACCGGGACAGGGGAGGAAAAACTGTTTTTT.

A note on this clone: One junction end does not reproduce the germline sequence, and a read error may be involved. V is TRBV10-2 and J is TRBJ1-6, with D possibly TRBD1 on 6 matching bases. The CDR3 has 12 residues. Germline V gene lookup returns CDR1 WSHSY and CDR2 SAAADI. This CDR3 reads CASSESRAGDRF. CDR3 nucleotide sequence: TGCGCCAGCAGTGAGTCTCGGGCAGGGGATCGCTTT.

The V gene is TRBV6-6, the J gene TRBJ1-5; TRBD1 aligns across 8 bases. The junction had 6 bases not matched to a gene; V was cut back by 7 bases and J by 7 bases. Germline V gene sequence: CDR1 MNHNY, CDR2 SVGAGI (reference sequence). This CDR3 is 13 amino acids long. This chain's CDR3 is CASTGQGGQPQHF. The CDR3 coding sequence is TGTGCCAGCACCGGACAGGGCGGGCAGCCCCAGCATTTT.

The chain is built from TRBV19 and TRBJ2-5, with D maybe TRBD2 (5 bases). Germline values: CDR1 LNHDA, CDR2 SQIVND (reference sequence). The CDR3 loop spans 12 amino acids. V was clipped by 6 bases and J by 4 bases, with 9 bases between them. The CDR3 loop is CASRADGETQYF. CDR3 coding DNA: TGTGCCAGTAGAGCGGACGGAGAGACCCAGTACTTC.

This clone has only a few counts. The same CDR3 arises from other DNA sequences in this sample as well. This chain joins TRBV5-1 and TRBJ1-2; 7 nucleotides align to TRBD1. CDR1 is SGHRS, CDR2 YFSETQ, per germline. V lost 4 bases, J lost 3 bases, and 3 bases stayed unmatched. There are 13 residues in the CDR3. CDR3 residues: CASSRTGDYGYTF. The DNA of the CDR3 is TGCGCCAGCAGCCGCACAGGGGACTATGGCTACACCTTC. Variable domain in full (rest from reference TRBV5-1 and TRBJ1-2): KAGVTQTPRYLIKTRGQQVTLSCSPISGHRSVSWYQQTPGQGLQFLFEYFSETQRNKGNFPGRFSGRQFSNSRSEMNVSTLELGDSALYLCASSRTGDYGYTFGSGTRLTVV.

V is TRBV4-3 and J is TRBJ1-1, with D uncertain. This CDR3 is 16 amino acids long. Trimming stripped 1 base from V and 3 bases from J, with 15 bases between. Germline values: CDR1 LGHNA, CDR2 YSLEER. The CDR3 region is CASSQARVARDTEAFF. The CDR3 nucleotides read TGCGCCAGCAGCCAAGCGAGGGTAGCGAGGGACACTGAAGCTTTCTTT.

CDR3 DNA: TGCAGCGTTGGCCCCCGGGAGCAGTTCTTC. It is translated as CSVGPREQFF. The chain is built from TRBV29-1 and TRBJ2-1; D ambiguous. Looked up from germline, CDR1 is SQVTM and CDR2 is ANQGSEA. V was shortened by 4 bases and J by 10 bases, with 8 bases between the two germline ends. The CDR3 sequence is 10 residues long.

The rearrangement links TRBV6-6 to TRBJ2-1; 11 bases agree with TRBD2. Trimming at V came to 7 bases and at J to 6 bases, leaving 11 bases not matched to a gene. The CDR3 covers 16 residues. The germline gives CDR1 MNHNY, CDR2 SVGAGI (reference sequence). This CDR3 reads CASIGTSGTNTNEQFF. In nucleotides, the CDR3 is TGTGCCAGCATTGGGACTAGCGGAACTAATACCAATGAGCAGTTCTTC.

The V and J genes are TRBV27 and TRBJ2-5; a weak D match, TRBD1 (5 bases). This CDR3 region has 14 residues. V dropped 3 bases and J dropped 5 bases, with 13 bases sitting between them. The germline V gene encodes CDR1 MNHEY and CDR2 SMNVEV (reference sequence). As DNA, the CDR3 is TGTGCCAGCAGTTTTAGTAGAAAGGGGGAGACCCAGTACTTC. Protein sequence: CASSFSRKGETQYF.

Concerning this clone itself: Other DNA sequences in the same sample also yield this CDR3. The V and J genes are TRBV7-6 and TRBJ1-6, with no clear D. V gave up 5 bases and J gave up 2 bases, with 13 bases separating them. The CDR3 runs to 16 residues. Looked up from germline, CDR1 is SGHVS and CDR2 is FNYEAQ. The CDR3 DNA sequence: TGTGCCAGCAGCCCGGGAGGCAGCGCCTATAATTCACCCCTCCACTTT. This codes for CASSPGGSAYNSPLHF.